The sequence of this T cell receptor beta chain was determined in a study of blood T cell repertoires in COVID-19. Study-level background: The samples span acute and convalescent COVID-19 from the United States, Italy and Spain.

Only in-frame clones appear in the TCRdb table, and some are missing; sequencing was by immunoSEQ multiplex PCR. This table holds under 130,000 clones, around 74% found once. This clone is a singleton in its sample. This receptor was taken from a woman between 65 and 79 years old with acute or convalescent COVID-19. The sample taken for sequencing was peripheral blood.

DNA of the CDR3: TGTGCCAGCAGCCAAGTGGGACAGTTGAACCTTGGGGCCAACGTCCTGACTTTC. Its translation is CASSQVGQLNLGANVLTF. This chain uses TRBV3-1 (or the pseudogene TRBV3-2) with TRBJ2-6; 7 bases are a match to TRBD1. Germline CDR1 LGHDT, CDR2 YNNKEL (reference sequence). V lost 1 base to trimming and J lost 3 bases; unmatched junction nucleotides: 9. The CDR3 loop spans 18 amino acids.